The source of this T cell receptor (beta chain) is a study of T-cell memory formation after mild COVID-19. General study points: Contracting clones, day 15 to 85, had balanced CD4/CD8, and later expanders favored CD4+. The CD4+ clones that contracted clustered mainly within CM and EM, and the CD8+ clones concentrated in EMRA.

Note on this clonotype: Its target is unknown.

The CDR3 spans 12 residues. Germline V gives CDR1 LNHNV, CDR2 YYDKDF (reference sequence). V was cut by 4 bases and J by 3 bases, with 7 bases left in between. 5'RACE with constant-segment primers yielded barcoded, UMI-tagged TCR alpha and TCR beta cDNA libraries. Via MiXCR, TCRdb re-called the 5' RACE reads, giving one row per CDR3 protein. Of around 450,000 distinct CDR3 sequences in the sample, 15% to 25% are singletons; the top ten hold about 8.1%. The chain couples TRBV15 to TRBJ2-7; D not certain. The sequenced sample consisted of PBMCs or a T cell subset sorted from them (not recorded which). This receptor was obtained from an adult woman who had mild COVID-19 (a few samples of this study predate the infection). Cell type and time point are not known. Here the CDR3 reads CATSNGIYEQYF. CDR3 nucleotides: TGTGCCACCAGCAACGGAATCTACGAGCAGTACTTC.